This entry describes one T cell receptor beta chain. Antigen specificity is unknown. Second-dose recipients at about 4 or about 12 weeks were treated as one pooled group. The data are from a study of T cell responses to AZD1222 COVID-19 vaccine. Sequencing used immunoSEQ multiplex PCR; TCRdb keeps in-frame clones, though not all of them. The repertoire holds 13,000 to 15,000 clones, with around 80% as singletons. Study-level findings and limits: Among the donors, most were white British and more were female, and clonal diversity was possibly underestimated. There were vaccine-associated CD4 TCRs across spike, dominant at 160-218 and 743-854. Just a handful of people given AZD1222 tested seropositive at baseline.

The TCR was taken from an adult who received the AZD1222 COVID-19 vaccine. The sample in question was peripheral blood, obtained 28 days after the second AZD1222 dose.

This chain's CDR3 is CASRTPGQNTEAFF. In nucleotides, the CDR3 is TGTGCCAGCAGAACCCCGGGGCAGAACACTGAAGCTTTCTTT. The gene calls are TRBV7-2 and TRBJ1-1, with a possible D match to TRBD1 (5 bases). CDR3 size: 14 residues. The germline CDR1 and CDR2 sequences are SGHTA and FQGNSA. Trimming removed 6 bases from V and 1 base from J, with 12 bases in between.